The 6 T cell receptor beta chains listed next were all sequenced from one sample in a study of blood T cell repertoires in COVID-19. TCRdb's copy holds only in-frame clones and misses some; the assay was immunoSEQ multiplex PCR. The sample contains more than 95,000 clones, around three quarters of which appear only once. Sequencing used peripheral blood. The source is a man in his forties with active or convalescent COVID-19.

The chain employs TRBV30 and TRBJ2-1, with 10 bases aligning to TRBD2. The CDR3 has 16 amino acids. J lost 8 bases, V lost 1 base, and 11 bases had no gene match. Looked up from germline, CDR1 is GTSNPN and CDR2 is SVGIG (reference sequence). Here the CDR3 DNA reads TGTGCCTGGAGTGACCTAGCGGGAGTTTCCACGGATGAGCAGTTCTTC. The encoded protein is CAWSDLAGVSTDEQFF. Filled out from reference TRBV30 and TRBJ2-1, the complete variable domain reads SQTIHQWPATLVQPVGSPLSLECTVEGTSNPNLYWYRQAAGRGLQLLFYSVGIGQISSEVPQNLSASRPQDRQFILSSKKLLLSDSGFYLCAWSDLAGVSTDEQFFGPGTRLTVL.

The chain uses TRBV3-1 (or the pseudogene TRBV3-2) and TRBJ1-2; D is unresolved. This CDR3 contains 16 residues. Germline V CDR1 and CDR2: LGHDT, YNNKEL (reference sequence). Trimming stripped 0 bases from V and 0 bases from J, with 11 bases between. In DNA form, the CDR3 reads TGTGCCAGCAGCCAAGATCTTACGGGTACTAACTATGGCTACACCTTC. Its protein is CASSQDLTGTNYGYTF.

This chain uses TRBV3-1 (or the pseudogene TRBV3-2) with TRBJ2-1, with 11 bases identical to TRBD2. J lost 2 bases, V lost 0 bases, and 12 bases had no gene match. The CDR3 contains 20 residues. CDR1 is LGHDT, CDR2 YNNKEL, per germline (reference sequence). Here the CDR3 reads CASSQESVLAGASPYNEQFF. The CDR3 nucleotides are TGTGCCAGCAGCCAAGAAAGTGTACTAGCGGGAGCTTCGCCCTACAATGAGCAGTTCTTC.

The genes are TRBV5-8 and TRBJ1-6, with D possibly being TRBD1 (6 bases). The CDR3 covers 14 residues. Germline V gene data show CDR1 as SGHTS and CDR2 as YDEGEE. Trimming took off 4 bases at V and 5 bases at J, with 10 bases between the two ends. The CDR3 DNA follows: TGTGCCAGCAGCGTCGACAGGAATAATTCACCCCTCCACTTT. It translates to CASSVDRNNSPLHF.

The J gene is TRBJ1-1, the V gene TRBV28, with D possibly being TRBD1 (5 bases). CDR3 size: 14 residues. V dropped 4 bases and J dropped 0 bases, with 9 bases sitting between them. CDR1 is MDHEN, CDR2 SYDVKM, per germline. This chain's CDR3 is CASSYDRMNTEAFF. The CDR3 nucleotides are TGTGCCAGCAGTTACGACAGAATGAACACTGAAGCTTTCTTT.

The chain uses TRBV5-5 and TRBJ1-3; weak D call: TRBD1 (6 bases). Trimming left V 5 bases short and J 0 bases short, with 12 bases between. This CDR3 spans 15 amino acids. Germline CDR1 and CDR2: SGHKS and YYEKEE (reference sequence). This CDR3 reads CASSLQGLSGNTIYF. In DNA form, the CDR3 reads TGTGCCAGCAGTTTACAGGGCCTCTCTGGAAACACCATATATTTT. Using reference TRBV5-5 and TRBJ1-3 for the parts outside the CDR3, the full variable domain is DAGVTQSPTHLIKTRGQQVTLRCSPISGHKSVSWYQQVLGQGPQFIFQYYEKEERGRGNFPDRFSARQFPNYSSELNVNALLLGDSALYLCASSLQGLSGNTIYFGEGSWLTVV.